The subject of this entry is one T cell receptor (beta chain). The sample originates from a study of blood T cell repertoires in COVID-19. Background on the study: Acute and convalescent COVID-19 specimens originated in the United States, Italy and Spain. Sources were T cells, B-cell-depleted T cells, or PBMCs; the material itself was cDNA or gDNA.

Per the original methods: The authors estimated nucleated cell counts from reference gene primer amplification. Method: immunoSEQ multiplex PCR; TCRdb's copy keeps in-frame clones and lacks some. V, J and clone size reflect that table, while D and trimming were determined from the DNA. The sample has around 300,000 clones; approximately 86% are singletons. The TCR originated in a young man with active or convalescent COVID-19. The material sequenced was peripheral blood.

The CDR3 sequence is CASSPTALSYEQYF. DNA of the CDR3: TGTGCCAGCTCCCCGACAGCCCTCTCCTACGAGCAGTACTTC. The chain carries TRBV18 and TRBJ2-7; D may be TRBD1 (5 bases). The CDR3 sequence is 14 residues long. The germline gives CDR1 KGHSH, CDR2 LQKENI. The V and J ends lost 6 bases and 0 bases respectively, with 12 bases between them.